This T cell receptor beta chain appears in the sequencing data of a study of T cells in Graves' hyperthyroidism and ophthalmopathy. Diagnosis of hyperthyroidism was new in patients aged 18 to 65, and its duration was under 2 months. Together with thyroid ultrasound, orbital computed tomography, serum thyroxine and TRAb, clinical symptoms were used for diagnoses. Fresh peripheral blood, roughly 9.8 ml of it, supplied the PBMCs. CDR1 LNHNV and CDR2 YYDKDF come from the germline V gene (reference sequence). Trimming removed 0 bases at V and 1 base at J, with 10 bases between. The CDR3 has 16 residues. TCR beta CDR3 region amplification was performed from RNA transcripts. Researchers ran a first-round RT-PCR on the TCR CDR3 using the HTBI primer set. In TCRdb, the multiplex PCR reads were re-called with MiXCR into one record per CDR3 protein. This sample has around 560,000 distinct CDR3 sequences, with roughly a sixth found just once.

This clonotype was counted at least ten times. The source of this sequence is a woman younger than 30 with Graves' hyperthyroidism. Sequenced material: blood. V usage is TRBV15 and J usage is TRBJ2-1; D gene unclear. The CDR3 spells CATSRDLTISYNEQFF. Written as DNA, the CDR3 is TGTGCCACCAGCAGAGACTTGACCATATCCTACAATGAGCAGTTCTTC.